This T cell receptor (beta chain) is drawn from a study of response to subunit inactivated influenza vaccine. Points from the study as a whole: After each seasonal influenza vaccination, few new T cells are recruited, the authors suggested.

This clonotype has a handful of counts. The antigen is not known. TCRdb re-analysed the RT-PCR reads in MiXCR, keeping a single row per CDR3 protein. The sample lists 400,000 to 650,000 distinct CDR3 sequences, about 7.2% seen once, with about 12% in the top ten. Trimming took 5 bases from V and 0 from J; bases not matched to a gene: 5. This CDR3 has 16 amino acids. This TCR derives from a man between 50 and 70 years old who received an inactivated influenza vaccine. The sequencing here drew on PBMCs from blood, taken 23 months after vaccination. The chain uses TRBV12-3 or TRBV12-4 and TRBJ2-5, with 11 bases identical to TRBD2. The CDR3 DNA reads as TGTGCCAGCAGTACCTCTAGCGGGGGGTACCAAGAGACCCAGTACTTC. It translates to CASSTSSGGYQETQYF.